This paragraph reports one T cell receptor beta chain. Its antigen is unidentified. Across several immunoSEQ plates, the genomic DNA of each subset was split evenly. Data came from immunoSEQ multiplex PCR; TCRdb stores just in-frame clones and leaves some out. The sample lists more than 2 million clones; about 94% were seen once. The source of the sample is a study of shared clonotypes between healthy human individuals. For the study at large: The people who gave samples were two women and a few men aged 18 to 49.

Naivety among CD8 cells was defined by CD45RO negativity and positive CCR7 selection, thereby excluding terminally differentiated effector memory CD45RA+ cells. Notes on the study in general: A small donor pool kept down the genetic and exposure-history diversity that was represented.

The V end was cut by 0 bases, the J end by 1 base, with 9 bases between. CDR1 and CDR2 (germline): WSHSY, SAAADI. This CDR3 is 16 amino acids long. Material: naive CD8+ T cells sorted from blood. This receptor was taken from a man aged 18 to 29 in good health. The V and J genes are TRBV10-2 and TRBJ2-2, with D tentatively TRBD1 (5 bases). The CDR3 region is CASSESDKQNTGELFF. The CDR3 nucleotides read TGCGCCAGCAGTGAGTCGGACAAACAGAACACCGGGGAGCTGTTTTTT.